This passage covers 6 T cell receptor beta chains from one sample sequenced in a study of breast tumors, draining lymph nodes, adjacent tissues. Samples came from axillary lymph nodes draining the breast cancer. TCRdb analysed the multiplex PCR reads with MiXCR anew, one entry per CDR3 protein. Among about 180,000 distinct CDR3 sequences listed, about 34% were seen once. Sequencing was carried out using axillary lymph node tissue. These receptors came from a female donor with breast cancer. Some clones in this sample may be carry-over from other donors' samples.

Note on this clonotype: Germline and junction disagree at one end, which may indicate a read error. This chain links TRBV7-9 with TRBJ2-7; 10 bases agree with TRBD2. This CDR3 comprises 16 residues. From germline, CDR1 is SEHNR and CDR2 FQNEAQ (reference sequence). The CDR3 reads CTSSLLAGFTSYEQYF. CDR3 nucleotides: TGTACCAGCAGTCTACTAGCGGGGTTTACCTCCTACGAGCAGTACTTC.

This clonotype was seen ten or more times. The CDR3 sequence: CASSIQGDYGYTF. DNA for the CDR3: TGCGCCAGCAGCATACAGGGTGACTATGGCTACACCTTC. The chain uses TRBV5-1 and TRBJ1-2; tentatively, D is TRBD1 (6 bases). The V gene's germline CDR1 is SGHRS and CDR2 YFSETQ. V lost 4 bases and J 3 bases, leaving 10 bases between the germline ends. CDR3 length equals 13 residues.

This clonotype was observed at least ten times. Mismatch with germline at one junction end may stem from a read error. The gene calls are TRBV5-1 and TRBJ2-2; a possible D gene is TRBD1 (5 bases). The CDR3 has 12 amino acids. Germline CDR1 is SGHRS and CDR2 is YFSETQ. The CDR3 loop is CASGLGAGELFF. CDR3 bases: TGCGCCAGCGGCTTAGGGGCCGGGGAGCTGTTTTTT.

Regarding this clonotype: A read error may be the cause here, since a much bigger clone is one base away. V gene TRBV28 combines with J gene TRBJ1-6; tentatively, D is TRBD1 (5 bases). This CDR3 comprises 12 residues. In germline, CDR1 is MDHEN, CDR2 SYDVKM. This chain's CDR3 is CASSPGNSSLHF. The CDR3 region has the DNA TGTGCCAGCAGTCCAGGGAATTCATCCCTCCACTTT. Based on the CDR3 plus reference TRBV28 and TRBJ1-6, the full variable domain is DVKVTQSSRYLVKRTGEKVFLECVQDMDHENMFWYRQDPGLGLRLIYFSYDVKMKEKGDIPEGYSVSREKKERFSLILESASTNQTSMYLCASSPGNSSLHFGNGTRLTVT.

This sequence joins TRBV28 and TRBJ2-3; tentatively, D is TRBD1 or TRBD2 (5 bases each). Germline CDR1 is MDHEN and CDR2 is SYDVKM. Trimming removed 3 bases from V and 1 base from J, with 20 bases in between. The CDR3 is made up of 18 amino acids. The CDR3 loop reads CASSFRGTTEWGTDTQYF. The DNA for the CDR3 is TGTGCCAGCAGTTTTCGAGGGACGACCGAATGGGGCACAGATACGCAGTATTTT.

The CDR3 DNA sequence: TGTGCCACCAGCAGAGGCCTAGCGGGGAGGTACAATGAGACCCAGTACTTC. Translation: CATSRGLAGRYNETQYF. The chain uses TRBV15 and TRBJ2-5; TRBD2 agrees at 9 bases. The CDR3 extends over 17 amino acids. Germline assignment: CDR1 LNHNV and CDR2 YYDKDF (reference sequence). The trim removed 1 base at V and 5 bases at J, leaving 11 bases unmatched.